One sample yielded the 24 T cell receptor beta chains listed below, sequenced in a study of human CD8 memory T cell subsets (dated by TCRdb to about 2020). A Human TCR Profiling Kit was used to prepare UMI-labeled 5' RACE TCRbeta libraries. Following TCRdb reprocessing, every CDR3 protein sequence forms one entry, and DNA is not provided. This sample's table lists around 4,900 distinct CDR3 sequences. The ten largest make up approximately 40% of the sample. Material: CD8+ T cells from PBMCs. These receptors all stem from a human donor in good health.

The V gene is TRBV10-3, the J gene TRBJ2-2; TCRdb picks TRBD1, but there is no DNA to check that call. The germline gives CDR1 ENHRY, CDR2 SYGVKD. This CDR3 comprises 16 residues. The CDR3 loop is CAITAGTGGFTGELFF.

This clonotype is deemed medium-sized by its frequency. The V and J genes are TRBV20-1 and TRBJ2-1; lacking DNA, the TRBD1 call made by TCRdb goes unchecked. The CDR3 consists of 15 residues. Germline V gene sequence: CDR1 DFQATT, CDR2 SNEGSKA (reference sequence). CDR3 residues: CSADNLGGGPDEQFF.

The gene calls are TRBV27 and TRBJ2-1. Germline V gives CDR1 MNHEY, CDR2 SMNVEV (reference sequence). The CDR3 loop spans 16 amino acids. The CDR3 loop is CASSLTADSSYNEQFF.

J is TRBJ2-1 and V is TRBV7-9; absent DNA, TCRdb's TRBD2 call cannot be checked. The CDR3 has 15 amino acids. Germline CDR1 SEHNR, CDR2 FQNEAQ (reference sequence). The CDR3 is CASSLSEGFFSEQFF.

The chain joins TRBV29-1 to TRBJ2-1. Looked up from germline, CDR1 is SQVTM and CDR2 is ANQGSEA. This CDR3 is 12 amino acids long. CDR3: CSAGVSYNEQFF.

The rearrangement links TRBV25-1 to TRBJ2-7; TCRdb's D gene call, TRBD1, goes unchecked for lack of DNA. This CDR3 has 15 amino acids. Germline V gene sequence: CDR1 MGHDK, CDR2 SYGVNS. This CDR3 is CASSDWTGSNYEQYF.

This rearrangement joins TRBV6-4 to TRBJ2-2; TCRdb's D gene call, TRBD2, goes unchecked for lack of DNA. The CDR3 sequence is 15 residues long. Germline CDR1 and CDR2: MRHNA and SNTAGT. CDR3 protein: CASRGLAGDTGELFF.

The chain uses TRBV28 and TRBJ2-1; the D call from TCRdb, TRBD2, cannot be confirmed without DNA. Germline assignment: CDR1 MDHEN and CDR2 SYDVKM. This CDR3 is built from 14 residues. CDR3 loop: CASSFSSRGNEQFF.

The chain carries TRBV7-9 and TRBJ1-1; TCRdb indicates TRBD1, and absent DNA this call remains unverified. The CDR3 totals 15 residues. The germline gives CDR1 SEHNR, CDR2 FQNEAQ (reference sequence). CDR3 in amino acids: CASSHPATGIPEAFF.

By frequency, this clonotype is medium-sized. The rearrangement joins TRBV28 to TRBJ2-3; TCRdb names TRBD1, which stays unverified in the absence of DNA. This CDR3 has 15 amino acids. Germline V gene lookup returns CDR1 MDHEN and CDR2 SYDVKM. CDR3 sequence: CASSLSGFPRDTQYF.

This clonotype counts as medium-sized by frequency. This chain uses TRBV29-1 with TRBJ2-5; TCRdb selects TRBD1, and the lack of DNA leaves this call unchecked. CDR3 length equals 15 residues. CDR1 and CDR2 (germline): SQVTM, ANQGSEA. CDR3 region: CSVVQGDRYEETQYF.

Frequency places this clonotype as medium-sized (0.01 to 0.1%). The chain recombines TRBV4-1 with TRBJ2-2; the TCRdb call, TRBD1, lacks DNA for checking. Germline CDR1 and CDR2: MGHRA and YSYEKL. The CDR3 loop spans 13 amino acids. The CDR3: CASSLTGTGELFF.

The chain recombines TRBV28 with TRBJ1-2. The germline gives CDR1 MDHEN, CDR2 SYDVKM. The CDR3 extends over 13 amino acids. The CDR3 sequence is CASSTSGNYGYTF.

This chain connects TRBV10-1 to TRBJ2-3. The V gene's germline CDR1 is WNHNN and CDR2 SYGVQD (reference sequence). The length of the CDR3 is 15 residues. CDR3 sequence: CASSELGNDTDTQYF.

This chain connects TRBV6-1 to TRBJ1-5; TCRdb outputs TRBD1, but without DNA this stays unchecked. Germline V gives CDR1 MNHNS, CDR2 SASEGT. This CDR3 comprises 14 residues. CDR3: CASSDGDGGRPQHF.

The chain joins TRBV6-4 to TRBJ2-3; lacking DNA, the TRBD2 call made by TCRdb goes unchecked. Germline V lookup: CDR1 MRHNA, CDR2 SNTAGT. CDR3 size: 15 residues. This CDR3 is CASSDRAGSTDTQYF.

Its frequency marks this clonotype as medium-sized. The rearrangement joins TRBV5-1 to TRBJ2-1; checking the TCRdb D call of TRBD2 is not possible without DNA. Per germline, CDR1 SGHRS and CDR2 YFSETQ. There are 15 residues in the CDR3. CDR3 sequence: CASSSTSGSNNEQFF.

The chain carries TRBV4-2 and TRBJ2-5; TCRdb proposes TRBD1, but this gene call is untestable without DNA. Per the germline V gene, CDR1 is LGHNA and CDR2 is YNFKEQ. The CDR3 length is 15 residues. This CDR3 is CASSRNRDGQETQYF.

J is TRBJ2-1 and V is TRBV28; TCRdb designates TRBD2, a call that cannot be tested without DNA. The CDR3 spans 16 residues. Germline V gives CDR1 MDHEN, CDR2 SYDVKM. This CDR3 is CASRPPSGGPYDEQFF.

The chain uses TRBV5-6 and TRBJ2-4; TCRdb calls TRBD1, which cannot be checked without DNA. This CDR3 is built from 14 residues. CDR1 and CDR2 from the germline V gene are SGHDT and YYEEEE. The CDR3 spells CASSPGQGAFIQYF.

V gene TRBV7-9 combines with J gene TRBJ2-7; lacking DNA, the TRBD1 call made by TCRdb goes unchecked. There are 16 residues in the CDR3. From germline, CDR1 is SEHNR and CDR2 FQNEAQ (reference sequence). CDR3 in amino acids: CASSLGRGTGVGEQYF.

The chain recombines TRBV5-1 with TRBJ1-1; TCRdb indicates TRBD1, and absent DNA this call remains unverified. CDR1 and CDR2 from the germline V gene are SGHRS and YFSETQ. CDR3 length: 14 residues. CDR3: CASSFTGENTEAFF.

This clonotype counts as medium-sized by frequency. The rearrangement uses TRBV12-3 or TRBV12-4 and TRBJ2-7; with no DNA, the TCRdb D assignment of TRBD2 cannot be verified. This CDR3 region has 18 residues. This chain's CDR3 is CASSLDPATSGGSYEQYF.

The CDR3 region is CASSLGQGVSYEQYF. The chain combines TRBV4-1 with TRBJ2-7; checking the TCRdb D call of TRBD1 is not possible without DNA. The CDR3 totals 15 residues. Germline CDR1 MGHRA, CDR2 YSYEKL.